The source of this TCR beta chain is a study of Ad26.COV2.S vaccination and SARS-CoV-2 variants (dated by TCRdb to the early 2020s). About the full investigation: Donors in the vaccine arm were drawn from COV1001, a phase I-IIa trial of Ad26.COV2.S in healthy adults that was multicentre, randomized, double-blind and placebo-controlled. TCRbeta repertoire sequencing served as the tool for gauging how specific and how broad the SARS-CoV-2-reactive T cell receptors were following Ad26.COV2.S vaccination. The TCR-sequenced set comprised about 30 samples: 19 Ad26.COV2.S vaccine recipients, 5 placebo recipients and 8 SARS-CoV-2 convalescent individuals. Throughout the experiments and outcome assessment, investigators stayed blinded to trial group allocation. Ad26.COV2.S was administered intramuscularly at 5 x 10^10 or 1 x 10^11 viral particles, either as a single shot or as two shots given 56 days apart. Trial participants were randomized into five groups of five, in which low-dose or high-dose Ad26.COV2.S was given once or twice, or placebo was given on both occasions. Results and caveats for the whole study, not just this receptor: Spike-specific TCR breadth was higher in Ad26.COV2.S recipients than in placebo recipients (P = 0.0014). After vaccination, substantial breadth of spike-specific CD8+ and CD4+ T cell responses was reported. Comparing responses between vaccine doses or regimens was not something the study was powered to do. According to the authors, total T cell responses may have been underestimated by the TCR breadth and depth analyses. Comparable non-spike TCR breadth was observed between vaccine and placebo recipients, consistent with only spike being contained in the vaccine.

As concerns this clone: There is no known antigen for this receptor. It has no much larger one-base neighbor in the sample; base qualities were not kept.

The immunoSEQ Assay was used to sequence TCRbeta CDR3 regions. After extraction, genomic DNA underwent amplification by bias-controlled multiplex PCR, followed by high-throughput sequencing. Per the original workflow: Collapsing and filtering of sequences were performed to quantify the absolute abundance of each unique TCRbeta CDR3 region. T cell fraction was estimated by normalizing TCRbeta template counts to usable DNA, which was measured by amplifying reference genes present in all nucleated cells. Repertoire TCRs were annotated as SARS-CoV-2-specific when V gene, CDR3 amino acid sequence and J gene were exactly matched to a known reactive TCR set. MIRA supplied the reference SARS-CoV-2 TCR set, which was filtered for enrichment in COVID-19-positive ImmuneCODE repertoires so that public or cross-reactive TCRs were removed. Using the MIRA antigens, annotated TCRs were further analysed by specific ORF or by position within an ORF. Breadth was defined as the number of annotated unique rearrangements divided by the total number of unique productive rearrangements, and depth was defined as the summed frequency of the annotated unique rearrangements. TCR breadth was compared between groups using two-sided Wilcoxon rank-sum tests. Not all clones reach the TCRdb copy of this immuneACCESS table, which keeps in-frame sequences only. Checked studies attribute under half of the gap to unresolved V genes and leave the rest unexplained. V and J calls and clone size are copied from that table; D and trimming were computed from the DNA. Across this sample there are fewer than 400,000 clones, with about nine tenths seen only once. The ten largest clones add up to under 4% of the sample.

The treatment or condition label for this specimen denotes: 15 to 20 received Ad26.COV2.S at low or high dose, single or two shots; roughly 5 received placebo; per-sample allocation not given. Repertoires of vaccine and placebo recipients were sequenced from samples collected on day 63 after the first injection. Between 29 July and 7 August 2020, Cohort 1b enrolled 25 adults aged 18-55 years at one site in Boston, USA. Ad26.COV2.S was a replication-incompetent adenovirus type 26 vector that expressed a prefusion-stabilized SARS-CoV-2 spike protein derived from the original Wuhan strain. The sequences come from peripheral blood, collected in a trial of Ad26.COV2.S vaccine versus placebo. This TCR was sampled from a person between 18 and 59 years old who received the Ad26.COV2.S COVID-19 vaccine or a placebo.

This receptor carries the CDR3 CASSSGLALTDTQYF. Here is the DNA: TGCGCCAGCAGCTCCGGACTAGCATTGACAGATACGCAGTATTTT. This receptor chain uses TRBV5-1 and TRBJ2-3; the junction holds 8 bases that match TRBD2. V trim: 3 bases; J trim: 3 bases; unmatched bases: 6. The CDR3 starts with the cysteine, ends with the phenylalanine, and has 15 residues. Left in the record is the CDR3 DNA by itself, 45 bases read in frame from the first base. CDR1 and CDR2 are read off the germline V gene as SGHRS and YFSETQ.